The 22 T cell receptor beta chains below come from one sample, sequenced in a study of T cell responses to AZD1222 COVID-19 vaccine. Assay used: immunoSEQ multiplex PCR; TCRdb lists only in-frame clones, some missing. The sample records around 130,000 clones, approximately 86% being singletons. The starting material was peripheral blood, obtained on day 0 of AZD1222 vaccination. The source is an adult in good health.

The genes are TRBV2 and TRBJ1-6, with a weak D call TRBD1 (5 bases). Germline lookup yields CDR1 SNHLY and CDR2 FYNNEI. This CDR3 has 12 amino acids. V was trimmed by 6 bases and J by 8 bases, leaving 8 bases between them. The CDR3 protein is CASSGQDSPLHF. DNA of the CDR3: TGTGCCAGCAGCGGACAAGATTCACCCCTCCACTTT.

Here the CDR3 reads CAISGVTGQHTGELFF. Here the CDR3 DNA reads TGTGCCATCAGTGGAGTTACGGGACAGCACACCGGGGAGCTGTTTTTT. This chain connects TRBV10-3 to TRBJ2-2; 7 nucleotides agree with TRBD1. V was pared by 4 bases and J by 3 bases, with 8 bases of the junction left unmatched. CDR3 length: 16 residues. Germline V gene lookup returns CDR1 ENHRY and CDR2 SYGVKD.

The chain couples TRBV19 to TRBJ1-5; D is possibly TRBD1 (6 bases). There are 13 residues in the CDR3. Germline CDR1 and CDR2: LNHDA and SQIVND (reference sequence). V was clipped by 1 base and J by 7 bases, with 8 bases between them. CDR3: CASSIVQGQPQHF. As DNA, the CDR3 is TGTGCCAGTAGTATAGTCCAGGGGCAGCCCCAGCATTTT. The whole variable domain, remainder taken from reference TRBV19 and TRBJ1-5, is DGGITQSPKYLFRKEGQNVTLSCEQNLNHDAMYWYRQDPGQGLRLIYYSQIVNDFQKGDIAEGYSVSREKKESFPLTVTSAQKNPTAFYLCASSIVQGQPQHFGDGTRLSIL.

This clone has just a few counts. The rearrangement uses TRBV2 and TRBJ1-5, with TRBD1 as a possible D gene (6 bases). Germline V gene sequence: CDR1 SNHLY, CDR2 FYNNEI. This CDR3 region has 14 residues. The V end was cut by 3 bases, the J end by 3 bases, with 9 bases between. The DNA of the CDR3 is TGTGCCAGCAGTGACGACAGGATCAATCAGCCCCAGCATTTT. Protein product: CASSDDRINQPQHF. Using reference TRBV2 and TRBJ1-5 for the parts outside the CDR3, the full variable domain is EPEVTQTPSHQVTQMGQEVILRCVPISNHLYFYWYRQILGQKVEFLVSFYNNEISEKSEIFDDQFSVERPDGSNFTLKIRSTKLEDSAMYFCASSDDRINQPQHFGDGTRLSIL.

The CDR3 region is CSVGQASFYGYTF. In DNA form, the CDR3 reads TGCAGCGTCGGACAGGCAAGCTTCTATGGCTACACCTTC. V and J are TRBV29-1 and TRBJ1-2, with TRBD1 identical over 7 bases. CDR3 length: 13 amino acids. In germline, CDR1 is SQVTM, CDR2 ANQGSEA. J lost 4 bases, V lost 6 bases, and 8 bases had no gene match.

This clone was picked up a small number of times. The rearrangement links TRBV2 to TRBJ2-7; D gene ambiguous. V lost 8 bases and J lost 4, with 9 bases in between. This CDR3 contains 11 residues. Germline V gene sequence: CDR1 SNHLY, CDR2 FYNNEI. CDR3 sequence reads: CASRNEYEQYF. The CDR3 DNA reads TGTGCCAGCCGTAACGAGTACGAGCAGTACTTC.

CDR3 coding DNA: TGTGCCAGCAGTCGACAGGCCGACACTGAAGCTTTCTTT. This encodes CASSRQADTEAFF. This chain links TRBV6-5 with TRBJ1-1, with a weak D call TRBD1 (6 bases). Germline V lookup: CDR1 MNHEY, CDR2 SVGAGI. This CDR3 contains 13 residues. Trimming removed 5 bases at V and 3 bases at J, with 10 bases between.

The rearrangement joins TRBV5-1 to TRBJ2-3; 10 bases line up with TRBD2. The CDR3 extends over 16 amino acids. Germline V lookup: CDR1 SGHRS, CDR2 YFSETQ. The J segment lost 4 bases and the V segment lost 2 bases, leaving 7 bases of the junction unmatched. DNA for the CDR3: TGCGCCAGCAGCTTTGACCTAGCGGGAGATGCAGATACGCAGTATTTT. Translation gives CASSFDLAGDADTQYF.

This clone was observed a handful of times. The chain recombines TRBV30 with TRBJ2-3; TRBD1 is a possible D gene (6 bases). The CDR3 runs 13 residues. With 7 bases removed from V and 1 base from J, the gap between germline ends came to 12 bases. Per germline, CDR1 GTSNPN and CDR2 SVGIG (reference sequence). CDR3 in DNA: TGTGCCTTACGGGACATGGGCACAGATACGCAGTATTTT. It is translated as CALRDMGTDTQYF.

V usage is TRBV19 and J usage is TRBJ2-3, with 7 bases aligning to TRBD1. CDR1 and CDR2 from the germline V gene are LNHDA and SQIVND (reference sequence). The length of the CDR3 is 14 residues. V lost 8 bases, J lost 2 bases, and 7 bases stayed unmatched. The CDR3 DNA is TGTGCCAGTGGCCTAACAGGGGCCACAGATACGCAGTATTTT. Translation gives CASGLTGATDTQYF.

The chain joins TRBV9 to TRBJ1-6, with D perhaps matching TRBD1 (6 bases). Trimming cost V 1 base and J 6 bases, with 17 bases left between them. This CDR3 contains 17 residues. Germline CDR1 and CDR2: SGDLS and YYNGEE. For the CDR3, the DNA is TGTGCCAGCAGCGTAAGGGACTTACAGGGACTTAATTCACCCCTCCACTTT. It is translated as CASSVRDLQGLNSPLHF.

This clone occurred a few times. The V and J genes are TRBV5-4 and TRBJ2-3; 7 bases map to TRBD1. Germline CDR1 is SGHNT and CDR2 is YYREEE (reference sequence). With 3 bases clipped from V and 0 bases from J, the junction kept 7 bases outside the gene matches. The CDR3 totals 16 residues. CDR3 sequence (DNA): TGTGCCAGCAGCTCGACAGGGTTTTCTAGCACAGATACGCAGTATTTT. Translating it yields CASSSTGFSSTDTQYF. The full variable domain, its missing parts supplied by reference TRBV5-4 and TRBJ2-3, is ETGVTQSPTHLIKTRGQQVTLRCSSQSGHNTVSWYQQALGQGPQFIFQYYREEENGRGNFPPRFSGLQFPNYSSELNVNALELDDSALYLCASSSTGFSSTDTQYFGPGTRLTVL.

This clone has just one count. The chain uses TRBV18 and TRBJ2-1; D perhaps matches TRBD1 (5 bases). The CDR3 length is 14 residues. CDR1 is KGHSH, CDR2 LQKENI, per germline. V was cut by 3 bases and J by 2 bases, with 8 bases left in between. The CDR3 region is CASSPGRAYNEQFF. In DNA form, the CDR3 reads TGTGCCAGCTCACCCGGCAGGGCCTACAATGAGCAGTTCTTC.

For the CDR3, the DNA is TGTGCCAGCAGTTTTGAGGGGTCCTATGGCTACACCTTC. Its protein product is CASSFEGSYGYTF. The chain couples TRBV27 to TRBJ1-2, with D perhaps TRBD1 (5 bases). Germline assignment: CDR1 MNHEY and CDR2 SMNVEV (reference sequence). V lost 3 bases to trimming and J lost 4 bases, with 9 bases between them. The CDR3 loop spans 13 amino acids.

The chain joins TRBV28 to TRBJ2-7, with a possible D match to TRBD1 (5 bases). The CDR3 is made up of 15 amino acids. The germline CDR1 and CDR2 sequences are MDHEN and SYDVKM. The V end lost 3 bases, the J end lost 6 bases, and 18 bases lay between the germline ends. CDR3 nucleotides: TGTGCCAGCAGTTTGCGACAGTCTGGTGCCGTCGAGCAGTACTTC. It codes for CASSLRQSGAVEQYF. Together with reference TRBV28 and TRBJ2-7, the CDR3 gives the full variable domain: DVKVTQSSRYLVKRTGEKVFLECVQDMDHENMFWYRQDPGLGLRLIYFSYDVKMKEKGDIPEGYSVSREKKERFSLILESASTNQTSMYLCASSLRQSGAVEQYFGPGTRLTVT.

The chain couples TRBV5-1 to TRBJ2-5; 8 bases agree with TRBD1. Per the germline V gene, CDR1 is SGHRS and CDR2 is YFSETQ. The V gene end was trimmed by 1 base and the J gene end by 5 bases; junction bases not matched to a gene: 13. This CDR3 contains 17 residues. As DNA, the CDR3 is TGCGCCAGCAGCTTGACGTCCCCCGGACAGGGTGGGGAGACCCAGTACTTC. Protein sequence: CASSLTSPGQGGETQYF. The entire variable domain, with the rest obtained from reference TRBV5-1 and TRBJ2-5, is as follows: KAGVTQTPRYLIKTRGQQVTLSCSPISGHRSVSWYQQTPGQGLQFLFEYFSETQRNKGNFPGRFSGRQFSNSRSEMNVSTLELGDSALYLCASSLTSPGQGGETQYFGPGTRLLVL.

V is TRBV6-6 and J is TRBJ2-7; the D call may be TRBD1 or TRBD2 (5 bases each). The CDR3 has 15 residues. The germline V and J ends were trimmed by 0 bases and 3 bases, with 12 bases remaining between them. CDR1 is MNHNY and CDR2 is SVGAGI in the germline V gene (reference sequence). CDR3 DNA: TGTGCCAGCAGTTACTCGACCAGGGCGGGCTACGAGCAGTACTTC. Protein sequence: CASSYSTRAGYEQYF.

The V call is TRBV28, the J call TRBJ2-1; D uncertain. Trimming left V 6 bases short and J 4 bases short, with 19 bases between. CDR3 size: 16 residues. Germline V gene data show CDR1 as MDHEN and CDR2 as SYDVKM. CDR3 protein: CASRSTSAVGYNEQFF. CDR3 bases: TGTGCCAGCAGGTCTACATCAGCCGTGGGGTACAATGAGCAGTTCTTC.

The CDR3 protein is CSASSGSGTEAFF. DNA of the CDR3: TGCAGTGCTAGTTCTGGGTCGGGCACTGAAGCTTTCTTT. The chain joins TRBV20-1 to TRBJ1-1; no definite D call. Germline V gene data show CDR1 as DFQATT and CDR2 as SNEGSKA (reference sequence). The CDR3 extends over 13 amino acids. The germline V and J ends were trimmed by 3 bases and 4 bases, with 12 bases remaining between them.

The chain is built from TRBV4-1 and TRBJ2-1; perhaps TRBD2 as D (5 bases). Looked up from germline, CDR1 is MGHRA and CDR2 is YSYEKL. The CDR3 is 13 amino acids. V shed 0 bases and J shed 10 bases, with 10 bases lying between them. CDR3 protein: CASSQDRELEQFF. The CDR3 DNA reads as TGCGCCAGCAGCCAAGATCGGGAACTCGAGCAGTTCTTC.

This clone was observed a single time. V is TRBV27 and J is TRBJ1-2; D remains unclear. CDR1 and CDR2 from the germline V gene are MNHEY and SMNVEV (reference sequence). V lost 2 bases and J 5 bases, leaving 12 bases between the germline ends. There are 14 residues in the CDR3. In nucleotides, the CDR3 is TGTGCCAGCAGTTTAACTGGCGCCGAGTATGGCTACACCTTC. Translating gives CASSLTGAEYGYTF.

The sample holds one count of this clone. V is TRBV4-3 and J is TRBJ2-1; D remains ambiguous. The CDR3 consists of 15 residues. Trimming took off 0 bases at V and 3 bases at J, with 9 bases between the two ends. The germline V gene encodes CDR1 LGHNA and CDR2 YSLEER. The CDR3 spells CASSQDPTDYNEQFF. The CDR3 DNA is TGCGCCAGCAGCCAAGATCCGACGGACTACAATGAGCAGTTCTTC.